This TCR beta chain was identified in a study of blood T cell repertoires in COVID-19. Across the study: The cDNA or gDNA used as material had been derived from T cells, B-cell-depleted T cells, or PBMCs.

CDR1 is MNHEY, CDR2 SVGAGI, per germline. V shed 4 bases and J shed 9 bases, with 16 bases lying between them. This CDR3 is 14 amino acids long. Per the original methods: Nucleated cell number was recorded as an estimate derived from reference gene primer amplification. Profiled with immunoSEQ multiplex PCR; TCRdb holds only in-frame clones, not every one. The V and J calls and clone size are taken from that table; D and trimming were inferred from the DNA. Here the sample spans around 290,000 clones, approximately 90% being singletons. Sequenced input: peripheral blood. The gene calls are TRBV6-5 and TRBJ2-1; D is possibly TRBD2 (6 bases). The receptor was isolated from a man aged 40-50 years with acute or convalescent COVID-19. CDR3 protein: CASSSPGLPVEQFF. The DNA for the CDR3 is TGTGCCAGCAGTTCACCCGGACTACCCGTTGAGCAGTTCTTC.